Shown below are 23 T cell receptor beta chains from a single sample sequenced in a study of T cells in localized non-small cell lung cancer. The assay was immunoSEQ multiplex PCR, and TCRdb's table has in-frame clones only and misses some. The table includes roughly 89,000 clones, roughly 93% detected once. Material: PBMCs, obtained before any cancer treatment. The receptors shown here come from a woman aged 35 to 69 with stage II squamous cell lung carcinoma.

J is TRBJ2-7 and V is TRBV2; D not resolved. Trimming left V 4 bases short and J 3 bases short, with 4 bases between. The CDR3 is made up of 11 amino acids. CDR1 is SNHLY, CDR2 FYNNEI, per germline. The DNA for the CDR3 is TGTGCCAGCAGTGGAATCTACGAGCAGTACTTC. It encodes CASSGIYEQYF.

The genes are TRBV7-2 and TRBJ2-1; 11 bases are shared with TRBD2. From germline, CDR1 is SGHTA and CDR2 FQGNSA. The CDR3 is 18 amino acids. Trimming took 4 bases from V and 0 from J; bases not matched to a gene: 8. CDR3 in DNA: TGTGCCAGCAGCTCACCTAGCGGGGGGTTGAGCTCCTACAATGAGCAGTTCTTC. This sequence encodes CASSSPSGGLSSYNEQFF.

The chain is built from TRBV5-6 and TRBJ1-2; 8 nucleotides line up with TRBD1. The CDR3 contains 14 residues. The junction had 0 bases not matched to a gene; V was cut back by 0 bases and J by 2 bases. The germline gives CDR1 SGHDT, CDR2 YYEEEE. The CDR3 DNA reads as TGTGCCAGCAGCTTGGGACAGGGGAACTATGGCTACACCTTC. This translates into CASSLGQGNYGYTF.

The V call is TRBV7-9, the J call TRBJ1-1, with 8 bases aligning to TRBD1. Per germline, CDR1 SEHNR and CDR2 FQNEAQ (reference sequence). The CDR3 loop spans 16 amino acids. Trimming at V came to 4 bases and at J to 0 bases, leaving 7 bases not matched to a gene. The CDR3 region has the DNA TGTGCCAGCAGCTACGGACAGGGAGTTATGAACACTGAAGCTTTCTTT. Amino acid sequence: CASSYGQGVMNTEAFF.

CDR3: CASSAFPGTGGEQYF. The CDR3 coding sequence is TGTGCCAGCAGCGCGTTCCCAGGGACAGGGGGCGAGCAGTACTTC. The V call is TRBV6-1, the J call TRBJ2-7, with 11 bases lining up with TRBD1. Per the germline V gene, CDR1 is MNHNS and CDR2 is SASEGT. With 6 bases clipped from V and 6 bases from J, the junction kept 10 bases outside the gene matches. This CDR3 spans 15 amino acids.

This chain joins TRBV6-6 and TRBJ1-4; D is unresolved. This CDR3 is 14 amino acids long. Between the trimmed V and J ends, which lost 2 bases and 6 bases, there was a span of 10 bases. CDR1 and CDR2 (germline): MNHNY, SVGAGI (reference sequence). The CDR3 spells CASSYPGRDEKLFF. The CDR3 bases are TGTGCCAGCAGTTACCCTGGGCGCGATGAAAAACTGTTTTTT.

The V call is TRBV6-1, the J call TRBJ2-1; 10 positions match TRBD2. The trim removed 5 bases at V and 1 base at J, leaving 2 bases unmatched. The CDR3 contains 15 residues. Germline assignment: CDR1 MNHNS and CDR2 SASEGT. The chain's CDR3 is CASSTGLASYNEQFF. The CDR3 DNA is TGTGCCAGCAGTACGGGACTAGCGTCCTACAATGAGCAGTTCTTC.

This clone came up once. This chain links TRBV25-1 with TRBJ1-1; 10 nucleotides align to TRBD1. Germline CDR1 and CDR2: MGHDK and SYGVNS. The V and J ends lost 2 bases and 5 bases, in that order; junction bases with no gene match: 14. The CDR3 is made up of 18 amino acids. Here the CDR3 reads CASSERGWGQGRRTEAFF. The CDR3 nucleotides are TGTGCCAGCAGTGAAAGGGGTTGGGGACAGGGGCGCCGGACTGAAGCTTTCTTT.

The gene calls are TRBV27 and TRBJ2-7; possible D gene TRBD1, 6 bases. V lost 6 bases to trimming and J lost 3 bases, with 9 bases between them. CDR3 length: 12 residues. CDR1 is MNHEY and CDR2 is SMNVEV in the germline V gene (reference sequence). The chain's CDR3 is CASSIGGYEQYF. CDR3 bases: TGTGCCAGCAGCATAGGGGGCTACGAGCAGTACTTC.

V usage is TRBV6-5 and J usage is TRBJ2-7; 10 bases fit TRBD2. V lost 7 bases, J lost 2 bases, and 8 bases stayed unmatched. The CDR3 loop spans 15 amino acids. Per the germline V gene, CDR1 is MNHEY and CDR2 is SVGAGI. CDR3 coding DNA: TGTGCCAGCACCGTGTCTAGCGGGGGCACCTACGAGCAGTACTTC. Protein product: CASTVSSGGTYEQYF.

The genes are TRBV19 and TRBJ2-2; TRBD1 matches at 8 bases. J gave up 3 bases and V 7 bases, and 10 bases lay outside the gene matches. Germline CDR1 and CDR2: LNHDA and SQIVND (reference sequence). The CDR3 has 16 residues. CDR3 bases: TGTGCCAGTAAGGGAATCAGGGGGCGATACACCGGGGAGCTGTTTTTT. As protein: CASKGIRGRYTGELFF.

This chain links TRBV7-8 with TRBJ2-3; possibly TRBD1 for D (6 bases). V lost 7 bases, J lost 6 bases, and 23 bases lay in between. The CDR3 loop spans 16 amino acids. From germline, CDR1 is SGHVS and CDR2 FQNEAQ. In nucleotides, the CDR3 is TGTGCCAGCACCCCAGGGGTGGCAGACGCTGTGGATACGCAGTATTTT. It encodes CASTPGVADAVDTQYF.

V usage is TRBV7-2 and J usage is TRBJ2-5, with D perhaps matching TRBD1 (5 bases). The CDR3 runs to 13 residues. The V gene's germline CDR1 is SGHTA and CDR2 FQGNSA. V shed 3 bases and J shed 5 bases, with 10 bases lying between them. CDR3: CASSFWGAETQYF. DNA for the CDR3: TGTGCCAGCAGCTTCTGGGGCGCGGAGACCCAGTACTTC.

The chain uses TRBV15 and TRBJ1-1; D remains ambiguous. CDR3 length: 14 amino acids. Germline-derived CDR1 and CDR2 are LNHNV and YYDKDF (reference sequence). V lost 2 bases and J 4 bases, leaving 11 bases between the germline ends. The CDR3 loop is CATSRMTRGTEAFF. CDR3 nucleotides: TGTGCCACCAGCAGAATGACCCGGGGCACTGAAGCTTTCTTT.

CDR3 nucleotide sequence: TGTGCCAGCAGCTTAGGGGCGGGAGGATGGAACACCGGGGAGCTGTTTTTT. Its protein is CASSLGAGGWNTGELFF. The chain links TRBV7-6 to TRBJ2-2; TRBD2 matches at 8 bases. Germline V gene data show CDR1 as SGHVS and CDR2 as FNYEAQ. This CDR3 comprises 17 residues. Losses at the gene ends were 1 base for V and 1 base for J; bases not matched to a gene: 5.

The V gene is TRBV29-1, the J gene TRBJ1-1, with no clear D. CDR1 is SQVTM, CDR2 ANQGSEA, per germline. The V gene lost 4 bases and the J gene lost 0 bases, with 15 bases spanning the gap. The CDR3 consists of 15 residues. CDR3 sequence: CSVGAPWSMNTEAFF. The CDR3 DNA is TGCAGCGTTGGGGCCCCTTGGAGCATGAACACTGAAGCTTTCTTT.

This rearrangement joins TRBV4-1 to TRBJ1-2; D unclear. V was clipped by 1 base and J by 8 bases, with 8 bases between them. The CDR3 is 12 amino acids. Germline values: CDR1 MGHRA, CDR2 YSYEKL. The CDR3 is CASSQGARGYTF. The CDR3 bases are TGCGCCAGCAGCCAAGGGGCGAGAGGCTACACCTTC.

This clone was seen only once. V usage is TRBV9 and J usage is TRBJ2-7; TRBD2 matches at 8 bases. The germline gives CDR1 SGDLS, CDR2 YYNGEE. The CDR3 is 16 amino acids. The V gene end was trimmed by 0 bases and the J gene end by 4 bases; junction bases not matched to a gene: 9. CDR3 bases: TGTGCCAGCAGCGTAGGGGGCTCTAGCGGGCAGTACGAGCAGTACTTC. Translating it yields CASSVGGSSGQYEQYF.

CDR3 coding DNA: TGTGCCAGCGGCGGAAACAGGGGAACTGAAGCTTTCTTT. This sequence encodes CASGGNRGTEAFF. This chain connects TRBV6-5 to TRBJ1-1; the match to TRBD1 covers 7 bases. Germline loops: CDR1 MNHEY, CDR2 SVGAGI. The CDR3 has 13 residues. Losses at the gene ends were 8 bases for V and 5 bases for J; bases not matched to a gene: 8.

This clone was detected only once. The V and J genes are TRBV30 and TRBJ1-6; TRBD1 might be the D (5 bases). The germline CDR1 and CDR2 sequences are GTSNPN and SVGIG (reference sequence). V lost 5 bases and J 7 bases, leaving 15 bases between the germline ends. There are 14 residues in the CDR3. In DNA, the CDR3 is TGTGCCTGGTCCGGTGGGGGGAAGAATTCACCCCTCCACTTT. It translates to CAWSGGGKNSPLHF.

The V call is TRBV10-1, the J call TRBJ1-1; D may be TRBD1 (6 bases). V lost 6 bases and J 1 base, leaving 15 bases between the germline ends. The CDR3 has 15 amino acids. CDR1 WNHNN and CDR2 SYGVQD come from the germline V gene (reference sequence). The CDR3 sequence is CASSRAGEGNTEAFF. DNA of the CDR3: TGCGCCAGCAGCCGGGCAGGGGAGGGGAACACTGAAGCTTTCTTT.

The chain employs TRBV27 and TRBJ2-5; 11 bases align to TRBD1. Per the germline V gene, CDR1 is MNHEY and CDR2 is SMNVEV (reference sequence). The CDR3 is 17 residues long. V was clipped by 2 bases and J by 4 bases; unmatched bases: 9. CDR3 DNA: TGTGCCAGCAGTTTACAGGGCCGGACAGGGGGCCTAGAGACCCAGTACTTC. Translating it yields CASSLQGRTGGLETQYF.

Here the CDR3 reads CASSLDRGRSNEQFF. The CDR3 DNA follows: TGTGCCAGCAGCCTCGACAGGGGTCGATCCAATGAGCAGTTCTTC. This chain connects TRBV9 to TRBJ2-1, with 8 bases identical to TRBD1. This CDR3 region has 15 residues. Per the germline V gene, CDR1 is SGDLS and CDR2 is YYNGEE. V was clipped by 4 bases and J by 6 bases; unmatched bases: 9.